This T cell receptor beta chain was recorded in a study of tumor-infiltrating lymphocytes in glioblastoma multiforme (dated by TCRdb to 2015 to 2018). For context, the study as a whole: Whether intratumoral genomic heterogeneity fosters TIL diversity was tested through joint investigation of somatic mutations, TIL diversity and immune response activity. Overall study outcomes, separate from this receptor: The authors noted that sorting T cells into functional subsets, which was not done in this study, would be a future improvement. RNA-based TCR sequencing may distort clone frequencies because T cells carry unequal numbers of TCR transcripts. Only one glioblastoma patient was included in the TCR and somatic mutation analysis, limiting generalizability.

The AllPrep DNA/RNA mini kit was used to purify genomic DNA and total RNA simultaneously from each of the 9 to 10 tumor samples. OD 260/280 ratios above 1.9 and RNA integrity numbers above 6.5 were observed for all RNA. TCRB libraries were built from RNA via three nested multiplex PCR rounds using a modified ARM-PCR protocol with multiple V-beta primers and a C-beta primer. ProtoScript II Reverse Transcriptase and a C-beta primer were used to synthesize TCRB-specific cDNA from 0.4 to 0.65 ug total RNA. The description of the TCRB libraries did not include any unique molecular identifiers. In the third PCR, barcodes and adapters were added over about 25 cycles using Deep VentR (exo-) polymerase, and bands of 250-500 bp were then gel purified. TCRB libraries were sequenced with 250 bp paired-end reads on an Illumina HiSeq 2500. The authors processed their data as follows. Trimmomatic was used to clean reads, FLASH to merge reads, MiGEC to assign V, D and J segments, and VDJtools to perform the analysis. VDJtools was used to calculate the Shannon-Wiener diversity index, which quantified repertoire diversity. The raw public reads went through TCRdb reprocessing: fastp at Q25, MiXCR clone calling, in-frame beta chains kept. Rows are combined by CDR3 protein, so each entry shows the most common genes and DNA. TCRdb, not the authors, supplied the V and J calls. Across this sample there are 9,000 or so distinct CDR3 sequences, with 74% seen only once. The ten largest clones capture 76% of the sample.

In the case of this clonotype: The antigen it binds to is not known. An end of the junction does not agree with germline; a read error may underlie this.

Sequences were obtained from brain tumor tissue. This clonotype originated in a male donor with glioblastoma.

The DNA sequence is given as TGTGCCAGCGGTTACCAGGGACTAGCGGGAGTCTACGAGCAGTACTTC. Translated, it reads CASGYQGLAGVYEQYF. The chain is encoded by TRBV6-5 joined to TRBJ2-7, with 14 bases matching TRBD2. The germline V gene specifies MNHEY as CDR1 and SVGAGI as CDR2. The CDR3 contains 16 residues, cysteine and phenylalanine counted. CDR3 DNA is the only sequence kept; it has 48 bases, read in frame from the first base.